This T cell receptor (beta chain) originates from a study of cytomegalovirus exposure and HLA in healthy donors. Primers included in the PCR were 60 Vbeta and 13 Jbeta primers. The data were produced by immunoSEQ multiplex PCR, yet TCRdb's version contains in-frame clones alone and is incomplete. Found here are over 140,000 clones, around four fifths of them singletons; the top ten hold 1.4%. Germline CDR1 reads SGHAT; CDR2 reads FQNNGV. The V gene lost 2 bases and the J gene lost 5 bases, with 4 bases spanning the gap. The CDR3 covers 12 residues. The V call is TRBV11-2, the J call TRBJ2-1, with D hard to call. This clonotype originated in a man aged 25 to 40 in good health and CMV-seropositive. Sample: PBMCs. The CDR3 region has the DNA TGTGCCAGCAGCTTACACAACAATGAGCAGTTCTTC. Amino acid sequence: CASSLHNNEQFF. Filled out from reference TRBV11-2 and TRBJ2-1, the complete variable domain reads EAGVAQSPRYKIIEKRQSVAFWCNPISGHATLYWYQQILGQGPKLLIQFQNNGVVDDSQLPKDRFSAERLKGVDSTLKIQPAKLEDSAVYLCASSLHNNEQFFGPGTRLTVL.